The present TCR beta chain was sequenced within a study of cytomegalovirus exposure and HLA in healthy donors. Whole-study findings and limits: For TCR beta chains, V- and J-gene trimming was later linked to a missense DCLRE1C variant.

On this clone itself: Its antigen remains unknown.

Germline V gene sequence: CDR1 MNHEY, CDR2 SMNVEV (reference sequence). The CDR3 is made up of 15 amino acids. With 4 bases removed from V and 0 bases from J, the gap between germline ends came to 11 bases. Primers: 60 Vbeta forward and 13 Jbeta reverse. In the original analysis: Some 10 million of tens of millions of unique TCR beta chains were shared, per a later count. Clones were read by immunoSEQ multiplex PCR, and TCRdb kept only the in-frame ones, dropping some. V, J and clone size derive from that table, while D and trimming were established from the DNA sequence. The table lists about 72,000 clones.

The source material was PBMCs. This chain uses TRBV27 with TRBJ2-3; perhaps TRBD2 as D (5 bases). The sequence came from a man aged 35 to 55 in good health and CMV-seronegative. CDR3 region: CASSWRTPSTDTQYF. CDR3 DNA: TGTGCCAGCAGTTGGAGGACTCCTAGCACAGATACGCAGTATTTT.